This T cell receptor (beta chain) was captured by sequencing in a study of CD8 T cells in ankylosing spondylitis. Making the TCR beta libraries involved quantitative 5'-RACE with molecular barcodes. TCRdb fed the 5' RACE reads into MiXCR, producing one record per CDR3 protein. The sample contains approximately 300,000 distinct CDR3 sequences, 20% of which appear only once. This clonotype came up many times. The TCR comes from a male donor with ankylosing spondylitis or in good health (not recorded which). Sequences were obtained from blood, either unsorted or a sorted T cell fraction (not recorded which).

In DNA form, the CDR3 reads TGTGCCAGCAGTTTAGGGATAGCGTCTCGGGGGGGGGCGCAGTATTTT. Amino acid sequence: CASSLGIASRGGAQYF. The chain recombines TRBV12-3 or TRBV12-4 with TRBJ2-3, with TRBD2 matching 8 bases. The V segment lost 1 base and the J segment 10 bases; nucleotides outside the gene matches: 13. The CDR3 runs to 16 residues.